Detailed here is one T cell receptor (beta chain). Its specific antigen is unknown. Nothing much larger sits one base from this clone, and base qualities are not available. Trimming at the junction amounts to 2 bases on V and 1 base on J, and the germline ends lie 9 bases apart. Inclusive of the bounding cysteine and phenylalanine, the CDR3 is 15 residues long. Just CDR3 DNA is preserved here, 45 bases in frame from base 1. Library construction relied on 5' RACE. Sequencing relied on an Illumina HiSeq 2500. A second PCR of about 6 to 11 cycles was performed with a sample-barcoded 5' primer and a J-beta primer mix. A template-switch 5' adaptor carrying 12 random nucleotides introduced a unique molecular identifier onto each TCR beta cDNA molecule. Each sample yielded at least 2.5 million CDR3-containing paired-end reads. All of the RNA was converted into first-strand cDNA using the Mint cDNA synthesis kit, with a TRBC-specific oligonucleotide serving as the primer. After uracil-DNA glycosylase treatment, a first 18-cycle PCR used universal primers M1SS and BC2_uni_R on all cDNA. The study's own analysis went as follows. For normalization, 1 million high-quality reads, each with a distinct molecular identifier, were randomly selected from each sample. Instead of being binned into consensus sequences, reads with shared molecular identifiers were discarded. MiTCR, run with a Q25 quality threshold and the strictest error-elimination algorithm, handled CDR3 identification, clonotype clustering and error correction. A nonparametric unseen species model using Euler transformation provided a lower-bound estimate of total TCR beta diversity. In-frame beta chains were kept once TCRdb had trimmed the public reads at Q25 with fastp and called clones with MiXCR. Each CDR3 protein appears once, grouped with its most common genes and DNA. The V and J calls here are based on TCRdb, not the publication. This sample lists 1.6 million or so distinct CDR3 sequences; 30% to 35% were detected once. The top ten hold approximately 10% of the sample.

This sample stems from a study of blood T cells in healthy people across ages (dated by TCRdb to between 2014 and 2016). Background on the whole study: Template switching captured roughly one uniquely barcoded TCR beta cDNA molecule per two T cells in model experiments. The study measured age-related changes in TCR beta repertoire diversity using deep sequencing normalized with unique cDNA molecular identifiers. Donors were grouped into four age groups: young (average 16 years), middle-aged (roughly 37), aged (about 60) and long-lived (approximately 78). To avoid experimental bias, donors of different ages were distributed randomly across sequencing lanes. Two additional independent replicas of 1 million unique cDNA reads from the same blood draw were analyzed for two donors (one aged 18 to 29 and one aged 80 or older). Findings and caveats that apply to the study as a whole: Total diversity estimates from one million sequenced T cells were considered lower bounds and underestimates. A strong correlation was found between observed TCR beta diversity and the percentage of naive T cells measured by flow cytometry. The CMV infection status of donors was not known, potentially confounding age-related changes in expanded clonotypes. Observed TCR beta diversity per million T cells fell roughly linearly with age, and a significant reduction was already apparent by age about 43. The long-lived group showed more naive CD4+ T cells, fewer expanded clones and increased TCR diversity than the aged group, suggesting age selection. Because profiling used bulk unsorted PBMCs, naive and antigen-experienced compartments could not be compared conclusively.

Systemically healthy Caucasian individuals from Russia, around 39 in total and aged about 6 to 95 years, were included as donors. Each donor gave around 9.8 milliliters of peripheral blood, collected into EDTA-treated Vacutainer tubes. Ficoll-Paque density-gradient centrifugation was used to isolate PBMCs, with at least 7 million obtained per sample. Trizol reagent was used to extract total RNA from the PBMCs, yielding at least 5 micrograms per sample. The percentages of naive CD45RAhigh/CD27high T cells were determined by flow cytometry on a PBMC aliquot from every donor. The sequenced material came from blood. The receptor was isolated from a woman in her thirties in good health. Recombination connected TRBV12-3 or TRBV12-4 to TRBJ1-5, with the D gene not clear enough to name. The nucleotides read TGTGCCAGCAGTTTACGGCAATTGAGCAATCAGCCCCAGCATTTT. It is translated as CASSLRQLSNQPQHF.